These T cell receptor beta chains were read from a single sample in a study of T cell responses to AZD1222 COVID-19 vaccine. Profiling relied on immunoSEQ multiplex PCR, and the TCRdb table lists in-frame clones only, not all of them. The table includes about 150,000 clones, roughly nine tenths detected once. The starting material was peripheral blood, obtained 28 days after the second AZD1222 dose. The receptors stem from an adult who received the AZD1222 COVID-19 vaccine. Both conserved end residues are part of each CDR3. D genes are given only for firm matches. Size is stated for part of the rows, as once, few or many counts, or as a class when the clone is expanded.

v_gene: TRBV7-9
len: 11
abundance: -
j_gene: TRBJ1-1
d_gene: -
CDR3nt: TGTGCCAGCAGCCTTGCCCCTGAAGCTTTCTTT
CDR3aa: CASSLAPEAFF

v_gene: TRBV11-2
len: 16
abundance: once
j_gene: TRBJ1-4
d_gene: -
CDR3nt: TGTGCCAGCAGCTCGGGGCGGGGGCCAACTAATGAAAAACTGTTTTTT
CDR3aa: CASSSGRGPTNEKLFF

v_gene: TRBV6-5
len: 13
abundance: -
j_gene: TRBJ2-7
d_gene: -
CDR3nt: TGTGCCAGTCGACGGACAGAACACTACGAGCAGTACTTC
CDR3aa: CASRRTEHYEQYF

v_gene: TRBV27
len: 16
abundance: -
j_gene: TRBJ2-6
d_gene: -
CDR3nt: TGTGCCAGCAGCACCCTAGGGGGGACTGGGGCCAACGTCCTGACTTTC
CDR3aa: CASSTLGGTGANVLTF

v_gene: TRBV30
len: 14
abundance: once
j_gene: TRBJ1-1
d_gene: -
CDR3nt: TGTGCCTGGAGTGTAGGGTTCCTGGGCACTGAAGCTTTCTTT
CDR3aa: CAWSVGFLGTEAFF

v_gene: TRBV10-2
len: 17
abundance: -
j_gene: TRBJ2-1
d_gene: TRBD2
CDR3nt: TGCGCCAGCAGTGAGCCTGTGGGACTAGCCTTCTACAATGAGCAGTTCTTC
CDR3aa: CASSEPVGLAFYNEQFF

v_gene: TRBV3-1/TRBV3-2
len: 14
abundance: -
j_gene: TRBJ2-7
d_gene: TRBD2
CDR3nt: TGTGCCAGCAGCCCGGGACTAGCTTCCTACGAGCAGTACTTC
CDR3aa: CASSPGLASYEQYF

v_gene: TRBV5-1
len: 13
abundance: -
j_gene: TRBJ1-2
d_gene: TRBD1
CDR3nt: TGCGCCAGCAGCTTAGACAGGGGCTCTGGCTACACCTTC
CDR3aa: CASSLDRGSGYTF

v_gene: TRBV4-3
len: 13
abundance: -
j_gene: TRBJ1-1
d_gene: -
CDR3nt: TGCGCCAGCAGTTCATCCCCTGGGACTGAAGCTTTCTTT
CDR3aa: CASSSSPGTEAFF

v_gene: TRBV10-2
len: 14
abundance: -
j_gene: TRBJ1-2
d_gene: TRBD1
CDR3nt: TGCGCCAGCAGTGGGGGACAGGGGGACTATGGCTACACCTTC
CDR3aa: CASSGGQGDYGYTF

v_gene: TRBV5-6
len: 15
abundance: -
j_gene: TRBJ2-5
d_gene: TRBD1
CDR3nt: TGTGCCAGCAGCCCCTACTGGACAGGGGAAGAGACCCAGTACTTC
CDR3aa: CASSPYWTGEETQYF

v_gene: TRBV5-1
len: 15
abundance: -
j_gene: TRBJ1-1
d_gene: TRBD1
CDR3nt: TGCGCCAGCAGCTTGGGCAGGACAGGGGGAACTGAAGCTTTCTTT
CDR3aa: CASSLGRTGGTEAFF

v_gene: TRBV5-4
len: 15
abundance: -
j_gene: TRBJ2-1
d_gene: TRBD1
CDR3nt: TGTGCCAGCACCCTAGACAGGGGCTCCTACAATGAGCAGTTCTTC
CDR3aa: CASTLDRGSYNEQFF

v_gene: TRBV9
len: 16
abundance: -
j_gene: TRBJ1-3
d_gene: -
CDR3nt: TGTGCCAGCAGCGCTGCCCGAAGGAGCTCTGGAAACACCATATATTTT
CDR3aa: CASSAARRSSGNTIYF

v_gene: TRBV27
len: 16
abundance: -
j_gene: TRBJ2-1
d_gene: TRBD1
CDR3nt: TGTGCCAGCAGTTTATTGGGGGGGACAGGGGGCGTTGAGCAGTTCTTC
CDR3aa: CASSLLGGTGGVEQFF

v_gene: TRBV25-1
len: 14
abundance: -
j_gene: TRBJ1-5
d_gene: -
CDR3nt: TGTGCCAGCCGAGACGGGGGGGATAATCAGCCCCAGCATTTT
CDR3aa: CASRDGGDNQPQHF

v_gene: TRBV4-2
len: 15
abundance: -
j_gene: TRBJ2-7
d_gene: -
CDR3nt: TGTGCCAGCAGCCCCCGGGGCCTAAAAAATTACGAGCAGTACTTC
CDR3aa: CASSPRGLKNYEQYF

v_gene: TRBV10-1
len: 15
abundance: -
j_gene: TRBJ1-1
d_gene: -
CDR3nt: TGCGCCCCGACGAGGGCGCGGGCGGCGAACACTGAAGCTTTCTTT
CDR3aa: CAPTRARAANTEAFF

v_gene: TRBV3-1/TRBV3-2
len: 14
abundance: -
j_gene: TRBJ1-3
d_gene: TRBD1
CDR3nt: TGTGCCAGCAGCCCGGGACAGTGGGGGGACACCATATATTTT
CDR3aa: CASSPGQWGDTIYF

v_gene: TRBV5-5
len: 14
abundance: -
j_gene: TRBJ1-4
d_gene: -
CDR3nt: TGTGCCAGCAGCTTGCTAGTCTCTAATGAAAAACTGTTTTTT
CDR3aa: CASSLLVSNEKLFF

v_gene: TRBV5-5
len: 15
abundance: once
j_gene: TRBJ2-1
d_gene: -
CDR3nt: TGTGCCAGCAGCTTTCAGACCCAGGGTGGCAATGAGCAGTTCTTC
CDR3aa: CASSFQTQGGNEQFF

v_gene: TRBV6-5
len: 12
abundance: -
j_gene: TRBJ1-2
d_gene: -
CDR3nt: TGTGCCAGCACGGACAGTAACTATGGCTACACCTTC
CDR3aa: CASTDSNYGYTF

v_gene: TRBV6-5
len: 15
abundance: -
j_gene: TRBJ1-4
d_gene: TRBD1
CDR3nt: TGTGCCAGCAGTTACTCACCGGACAGGGACGAAAAACTGTTTTTT
CDR3aa: CASSYSPDRDEKLFF

v_gene: TRBV6-5
len: 13
abundance: -
j_gene: TRBJ1-3
d_gene: -
CDR3nt: TGTGCCAGCATTTTCGACTCTGGAAACACCATATATTTT
CDR3aa: CASIFDSGNTIYF

v_gene: TRBV5-1
len: 14
abundance: -
j_gene: TRBJ2-3
d_gene: TRBD2
CDR3nt: TGCGCCAGCAGCTTCGGACTAGCGGGGAATACGCAGTATTTT
CDR3aa: CASSFGLAGNTQYF

v_gene: TRBV10-1
len: 13
abundance: -
j_gene: TRBJ1-1
d_gene: -
CDR3nt: TGCGCCAGAGGGGGAAGCATGAACACTGAAGCTTTCTTT
CDR3aa: CARGGSMNTEAFF

v_gene: TRBV7-2
len: 15
abundance: -
j_gene: TRBJ2-1
d_gene: TRBD2
CDR3nt: TGTGCCAGCAGCTGGACTAGCGGGACTGACAATGAGCAGTTCTTC
CDR3aa: CASSWTSGTDNEQFF

v_gene: TRBV5-6
len: 15
abundance: once
j_gene: TRBJ1-3
d_gene: TRBD1
CDR3nt: TGTGCCAGCAGCGGACAGGGGGCGCCCGGAAACACCATATATTTT
CDR3aa: CASSGQGAPGNTIYF

v_gene: TRBV19
len: 16
abundance: few
j_gene: TRBJ1-2
d_gene: TRBD1
CDR3nt: TGTGCCAGCACGGATCCAGGGACAGAAGATCTGTATGGCTACACCTTC
CDR3aa: CASTDPGTEDLYGYTF